A single sample gave rise to the 25 T cell receptor beta chains below, sequenced in a study of CXCR3-negative and CXCR3-positive naive CD8 T cells. The authors made the TRB cDNA libraries by 5' RACE using UMI labels. TCRdb re-called the 5' RACE reads, yielding one record per CDR3 amino acid sequence without DNA. This sample contains under 85,000 distinct CDR3 sequences. The sample comprised naive CXCR3- CD8+ T cells from blood. The subset here: CD45RO-CCR7+CD27+CD95- naive CD8+ T cells lacking CXCR3 (TNR3-). The receptors were gathered from a human donor in good health. Some clones in this sample may be carry-over from other donors' samples.

The gene calls are TRBV28 and TRBJ1-5; TCRdb selects TRBD1, and the lack of DNA leaves this call unchecked. The CDR3 contains 16 residues. Germline CDR1 reads MDHEN; CDR2 reads SYDVKM. CDR3 sequence reads: CASSLVTGNSNQPQHF.

This chain uses TRBV25-1 with TRBJ1-5. CDR3 length equals 15 residues. Germline loops: CDR1 MGHDK, CDR2 SYGVNS. The CDR3 is CASSERGRGNQPQHF.

The chain employs TRBV28 and TRBJ2-7; with no DNA, the TCRdb D assignment of TRBD2 cannot be verified. The CDR3 is 15 amino acids. Germline lookup yields CDR1 MDHEN and CDR2 SYDVKM. The CDR3 spells CASSYLAGGVDEQYF.

The V gene is TRBV6-2 or TRBV6-3, the J gene TRBJ1-1; TCRdb picks TRBD1, but there is no DNA to check that call. The CDR3 has 11 amino acids. The V gene's germline CDR1 is MNHEY and CDR2 SVGEGT. CDR3 sequence: CASSYPGQGVF.

The V call is TRBV28, the J call TRBJ2-1; the TRBD1 assignment by TCRdb is unverifiable without DNA. In germline, CDR1 is MDHEN, CDR2 SYDVKM. The CDR3 is 16 amino acids. This chain's CDR3 is CASSLAGGASYNEQFF.

This chain links TRBV7-2 with TRBJ2-7; TCRdb proposes TRBD1, but this gene call is untestable without DNA. In germline, CDR1 is SGHTA, CDR2 FQGNSA. The length of the CDR3 is 14 residues. The CDR3 is CASSLGVGVYEQYF.

The V call is TRBV3-1, the J call TRBJ2-2; as DNA is missing, the TRBD2 call by TCRdb cannot be tested. The CDR3 is made up of 14 amino acids. Germline V gene sequence: CDR1 LGHDT, CDR2 YNNKEL (reference sequence). The chain's CDR3 is CASSQDPDLVKLFF. The full variable domain, with the rest looked up from reference TRBV3-1 and TRBJ2-2, is DTAVSQTPKYLVTQMGNDKSIKCEQNLGHDTMYWYKQDSKKFLKIMFSYNNKELIINETVPNRFSPKSPDKAHLNLHINSLELGDSAVYFCASSQDPDLVKLFFGEGSRLTVL.

This chain links TRBV29-1 with TRBJ2-2; absent DNA, TCRdb's TRBD1 call cannot be checked. The CDR3 length is 15 residues. The germline V gene encodes CDR1 SQVTM and CDR2 ANQGSEA. The CDR3 sequence is CSARTGGILPGELFF.

This chain joins TRBV19 and TRBJ1-1; TCRdb outputs TRBD1, but without DNA this stays unchecked. Per germline, CDR1 LNHDA and CDR2 SQIVND (reference sequence). The CDR3 spans 14 residues. CDR3 in amino acids: CASGHRDSNTEAFF. Looking up the rest from reference TRBV19 and TRBJ1-1 gives the full variable domain: DGGITQSPKYLFRKEGQNVTLSCEQNLNHDAMYWYRQDPGQGLRLIYYSQIVNDFQKGDIAEGYSVSREKKESFPLTVTSAQKNPTAFYLCASGHRDSNTEAFFGQGTRLTVV.

This chain joins TRBV13 and TRBJ1-2. The germline V gene has CDR1 PRHDT and CDR2 FYEKMQ (reference sequence). The CDR3 consists of 15 residues. CDR3 protein: CASSLVSGNNYGYTF.

V and J are TRBV28 and TRBJ2-7; TCRdb gives TRBD1 as the D gene, but with no DNA this cannot be confirmed. The germline V gene has CDR1 MDHEN and CDR2 SYDVKM. There are 14 residues in the CDR3. The CDR3: CASRVNTGIYEQYF. Together with reference TRBV28 and TRBJ2-7, the CDR3 gives the full variable domain: DVKVTQSSRYLVKRTGEKVFLECVQDMDHENMFWYRQDPGLGLRLIYFSYDVKMKEKGDIPEGYSVSREKKERFSLILESASTNQTSMYLCASRVNTGIYEQYFGPGTRLTVT.

The chain recombines TRBV29-1 with TRBJ2-1; the D call of TRBD2 rests on TCRdb alone, since no DNA is present to check it. The CDR3 has 15 residues. Germline CDR1 SQVTM, CDR2 ANQGSEA. This CDR3 reads CSVTIRLADNNEQFF.

V usage is TRBV28 and J usage is TRBJ2-7; TCRdb outputs TRBD1, but without DNA this stays unchecked. This CDR3 has 15 amino acids. From germline, CDR1 is MDHEN and CDR2 SYDVKM. The CDR3: CASRVTGYGSYEQYF.

The gene calls are TRBV3-1 and TRBJ2-5; the TCRdb D gene call, TRBD2, has no DNA to confirm it. Germline CDR1 reads LGHDT; CDR2 reads YNNKEL (reference sequence). The CDR3 extends over 17 amino acids. The CDR3 sequence: CASSPLRGEELKETQYF.

The genes are TRBV20-1 and TRBJ2-2; TCRdb picks TRBD1, but there is no DNA to check that call. Germline V gives CDR1 DFQATT, CDR2 SNEGSKA (reference sequence). The CDR3 sequence is 14 residues long. This CDR3 reads CSALGQGGTGELFF.

The chain recombines TRBV13 with TRBJ2-1; there is no DNA to check the TCRdb D call of TRBD1. This CDR3 is built from 14 residues. The germline V gene encodes CDR1 PRHDT and CDR2 FYEKMQ (reference sequence). The CDR3: CASSTGQGIGEQFF. The complete variable domain, with remaining parts taken from reference TRBV13 and TRBJ2-1, reads AAGVIQSPRHLIKEKRETATLKCYPIPRHDTVYWYQQGPGQDPQFLISFYEKMQSDKGSIPDRFSAQQFSDYHSELNMSSLELGDSALYFCASSTGQGIGEQFFGPGTRLTVL.

The chain links TRBV5-4 to TRBJ1-1. Germline V lookup: CDR1 SGHNT, CDR2 YYREEE (reference sequence). The CDR3 has 14 amino acids. The CDR3: CASRVRGGGTEAFF.

The CDR3 protein is CSVRDAGELFF. The rearrangement uses TRBV29-1 and TRBJ2-2. This CDR3 has 11 residues. The V gene's germline CDR1 is SQVTM and CDR2 ANQGSEA.

The chain uses TRBV12-3 or TRBV12-4 and TRBJ1-5. The CDR3 has 12 residues. The CDR3 sequence is CASSLAAQPQHF.

The chain recombines TRBV29-1 with TRBJ2-1; TCRdb proposes TRBD1, but this gene call is untestable without DNA. Germline loops: CDR1 SQVTM, CDR2 ANQGSEA. The CDR3 contains 16 residues. CDR3 in amino acids: CSVEPLDRLGYNEQFF.

The rearrangement uses TRBV29-1 and TRBJ2-1; TCRdb's assignment of TRBD1 cannot be checked, as there is no DNA. The length of the CDR3 is 14 residues. Germline V gene data show CDR1 as SQVTM and CDR2 as ANQGSEA. The CDR3 sequence: CSVEGDSVGNEQFF.

The chain employs TRBV12-3 or TRBV12-4 and TRBJ2-1; TCRdb calls TRBD1, which cannot be checked without DNA. The CDR3 consists of 17 residues. This CDR3 is CASSLPVGQGVNNEQFF.

The chain employs TRBV4-3 and TRBJ2-7; no DNA is available, so the TRBD1 call from TCRdb remains unchecked. Germline loops: CDR1 LGHNA, CDR2 YSLEER. The CDR3 has 15 residues. CDR3 sequence: CASSQDRGVGYEQYF.

The V and J genes are TRBV29-1 and TRBJ1-2; TCRdb lists TRBD1, though no DNA is available to test this call. CDR1 and CDR2 from the germline V gene are SQVTM and ANQGSEA. The CDR3 contains 13 residues. The CDR3: CSVEGQGLYGYTF.

This chain uses TRBV7-9 with TRBJ2-1; TCRdb gives TRBD1 as the D gene, but with no DNA this cannot be confirmed. There are 17 residues in the CDR3. CDR1 and CDR2 from the germline V gene are SEHNR and FQNEAQ (reference sequence). CDR3: CASSPSRGASSYNEQFF.